This record covers a single TCR beta chain. Profiling relied on immunoSEQ multiplex PCR, and the TCRdb table lists in-frame clones only, not all of them. The repertoire holds about 160,000 clones, with 60% to 85% as singletons. The entry originates in a study of blood T cell repertoires in COVID-19. About the research overall: Sources were T cells, B-cell-depleted T cells, or PBMCs; the material itself was cDNA or gDNA.

Germline assignment: CDR1 MGHRA and CDR2 YSYEKL. V was trimmed by 4 bases and J by 1 base, leaving 13 bases between them. This CDR3 region has 15 residues. The sequence derives from a man between 60 and 75 years old with acute or convalescent COVID-19. Sequencing used peripheral blood. The chain is built from TRBV4-1 and TRBJ1-1; D uncertain. CDR3 sequence: CASSPTASRNTEAFF. The CDR3 nucleotides are TGCGCCAGCAGCCCCACGGCCTCTAGGAACACTGAAGCTTTCTTT.